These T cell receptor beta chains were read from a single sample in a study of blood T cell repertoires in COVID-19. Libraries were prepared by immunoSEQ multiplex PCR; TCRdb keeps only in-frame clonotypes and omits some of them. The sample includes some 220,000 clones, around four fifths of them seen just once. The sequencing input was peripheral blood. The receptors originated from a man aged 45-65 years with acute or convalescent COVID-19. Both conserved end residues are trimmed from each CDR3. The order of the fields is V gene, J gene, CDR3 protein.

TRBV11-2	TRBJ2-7	ASSSLGQGAEQY
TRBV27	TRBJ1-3	ASSEYRGGYGNTIY
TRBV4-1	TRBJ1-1	ASSQEGELNTEAF
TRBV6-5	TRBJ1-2	ASGTSLNYGYT
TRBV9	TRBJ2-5	ASSVDPGGLKETQY
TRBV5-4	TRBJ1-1	ASSSMVEASEAF
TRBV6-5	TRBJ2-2	ASNQGTTGELF
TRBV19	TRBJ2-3	ASSRFSSGVEADTQY
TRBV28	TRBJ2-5	ASTRGATHQETQY
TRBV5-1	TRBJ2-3	ASRKPSGSLDTQY
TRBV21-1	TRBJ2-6	ASRQEDRANAGANVLT
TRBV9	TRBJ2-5	ASSVYGSETQY
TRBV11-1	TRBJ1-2	ASRPIKGQASL
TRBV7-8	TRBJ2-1	ASSPWTSGSWNEQF
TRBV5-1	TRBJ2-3	ASSLGGRAGSITDTQY
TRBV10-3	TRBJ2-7	AISESGGYEQY
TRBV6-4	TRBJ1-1	ASRTGPENEAF
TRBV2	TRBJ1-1	ASSGQGFLNTEAF
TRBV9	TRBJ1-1	ASSVVSYTEAF
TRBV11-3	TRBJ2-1	ASSLVTSGWGQF
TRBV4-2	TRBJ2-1	ASSQAWRGRGNEQF
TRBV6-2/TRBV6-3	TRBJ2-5	ASSYVRGAGETQY
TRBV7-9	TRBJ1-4	ASSLEYGQGGAEKLF
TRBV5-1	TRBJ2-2	ASTPWTGGGGELF
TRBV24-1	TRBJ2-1	ATSDSQGITYNEQF
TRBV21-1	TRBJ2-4	ASSSSRRGHSFSGTPAKNIQY
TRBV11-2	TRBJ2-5	ASSSMGMGTQY
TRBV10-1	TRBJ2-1	ASSDPSKGGGNNEQF
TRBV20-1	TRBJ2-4	SASLPGSDKNIQY
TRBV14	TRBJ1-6	ASSRSGGFLVSPLH
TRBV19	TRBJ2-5	ASSIRRAETQY
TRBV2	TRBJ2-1	ASSDERLAGGPGEQF
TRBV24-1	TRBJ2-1	ATSGDLTYNEQF
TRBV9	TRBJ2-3	ASSGGGVGWTDTQY
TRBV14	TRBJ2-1	ASSQVLLAGGRFHNEQF
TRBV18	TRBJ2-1	ASSPPGGGSELI
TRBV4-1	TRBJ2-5	ASSQEARTSGGTQY
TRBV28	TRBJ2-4	ASSPNILAKNIQY
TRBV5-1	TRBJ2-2	ASSLRTGDTGELF
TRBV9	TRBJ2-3	ASSVAGVGTTDTQY
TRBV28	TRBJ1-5	ASRGGQGTFQPQH
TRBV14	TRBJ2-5	ASSHGSGFQETQY
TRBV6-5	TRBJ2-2	ASSSSYDTGELF
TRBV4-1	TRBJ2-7	ASSQEGTSGSAYSYEQY
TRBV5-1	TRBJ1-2	ASSLGGQESYGYT
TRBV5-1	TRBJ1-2	ASSVAVSTTHGYT
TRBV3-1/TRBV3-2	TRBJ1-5	ASSQAETGGKQPQH
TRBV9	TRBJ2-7	ASSPRGRPYEQY
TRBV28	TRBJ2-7	ASSLSSGRTAKQY
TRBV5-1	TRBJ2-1	ASSLEEQATDEQF
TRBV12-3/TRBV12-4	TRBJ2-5	ASIISQETQY